This T cell receptor gamma chain was profiled in a study of γδ T cells in repeated Plasmodium falciparum infection. Across the study: Over about 640 days, donors received four mosquito-bite P. falciparum NF54 infections. Malian samples came from no-transmission periods or across acute febrile malaria episodes.

Overall study results and limits: One small rural Malian village, predominantly a single ethnic group, supplied the cohort.

In its sample, this clone was seen many times. Its antigen is currently unknown. The TCRdb protein, from a much larger clone, departs from this DNA's translation at residue 6, likely by read error; the protein shown derives from the DNA. After removal of 2 bases from V and 0 bases from J, the junction contained 4 bases not matched to a gene. The CDR3 contains 14 residues. Germline assignment: CDR1 GITISATS and CDR2 ISYDGTV (reference sequence). Bulk repertoires came from Vgamma9/Vdelta2+ or Vdelta2-negative gammadelta T cells flow-sorted from PBMC. Each sorted gammadelta sample had TRG and TRD chains sequenced. TCRdb re-processed the multiplex PCR reads via CATT. The sample has roughly 27,000 gamma-chain clones; about 3% are singletons.

The TCR originated in a pool of human donors (malaria-infected and uninfected, not separated). The V gene is TRGV9, the J gene TRGJ1 or TRGJ2. TCRdb does not report a J gene; here it was assigned by matching the DNA to germline references. Source material: gamma-delta T cells from blood. CDR3 loop: CALWEDENYYKKLF. The CDR3 nucleotides are TGTGCCTTGTGGGAGGACGAGAATTATTATAAGAAACTCTTT.